The T cell receptor (beta chain) described here comes from a study of control samples from healthy donors and cancer patients. Libraries were prepared by immunoSEQ multiplex PCR; TCRdb keeps only in-frame clonotypes and omits some of them. The data contain fewer than 500,000 clones, around nine tenths of them singletons. The germline V and J ends were trimmed by 1 base and 2 bases, with 9 bases remaining between them. CDR1 is SGHTA, CDR2 FQGNSA, per germline. The CDR3 has 15 residues. The chain has TRBV7-2 and TRBJ1-5, with D maybe TRBD1 (6 bases). The sequenced sample consisted of PBMCs. This TCR was sampled from a middle-aged man with head and neck cancer. CDR3 nucleotide sequence: TGTGCCAGCAGCTTAGTGGGGGGCGGCAATCAGCCCCAGCATTTT. This sequence encodes CASSLVGGGNQPQHF.